This T cell receptor beta chain was found in a study of shared clonotypes between healthy human individuals. About the research overall: A couple of women and a few men aged 18 to 49 served as donors. Study-wide findings and caveats: Clonotype sharing among donors was expected to depend on sequencing depth.

This clone occurred once. Antigen specificity is unknown. A split of CD4+ cells into CD45RA+ naive and CD45RA-negative memory subsets was performed. TCRdb's table, derived via immunoSEQ multiplex PCR, lists solely in-frame clones and lacks some. Counted here are about 2,500,000 clones, around 90% occurring once; the ten biggest clones make up roughly 0.14%. The V and J ends lost 4 bases and 4 bases respectively, with 10 bases between them. The CDR3 has 13 amino acids. Germline values: CDR1 SGHTA, CDR2 FQGNSA. The J gene is TRBJ1-2, the V gene TRBV7-2, with D hard to call. This TCR derives from a man aged 18-30 years in good health. The sequenced material came from naive CD4+ T cells sorted from blood. Subset meaning: CD45RA+ positively selected. CDR3 bases: TGTGCCAGCAGCTCGAGAGGACTCTATGGCTACACCTTC. Its translation is CASSSRGLYGYTF.